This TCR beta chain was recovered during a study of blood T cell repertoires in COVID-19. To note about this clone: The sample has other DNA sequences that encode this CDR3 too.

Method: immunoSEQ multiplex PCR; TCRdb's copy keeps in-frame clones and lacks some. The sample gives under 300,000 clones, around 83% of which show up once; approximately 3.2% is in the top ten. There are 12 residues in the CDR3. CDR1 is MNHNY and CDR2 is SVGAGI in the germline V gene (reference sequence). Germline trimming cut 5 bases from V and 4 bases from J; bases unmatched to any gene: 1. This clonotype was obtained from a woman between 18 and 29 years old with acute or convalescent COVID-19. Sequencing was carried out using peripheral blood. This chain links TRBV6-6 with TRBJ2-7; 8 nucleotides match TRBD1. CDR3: CASSRQGYEQYF. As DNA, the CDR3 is TGTGCCAGCAGTCGACAGGGGTACGAGCAGTACTTC.